These 32 T cell receptor beta chains originate from one sample sequenced in a study of cytomegalovirus exposure and HLA in healthy donors. It was with 60 Vbeta and 13 Jbeta primers that the PCR ran. Method: immunoSEQ multiplex PCR; TCRdb's copy keeps in-frame clones and lacks some. The profile shows around 210,000 clones, approximately 81% of them singletons. Material for sequencing was PBMCs. The receptors come from a girl aged 2-10 years in good health and CMV-seronegative.

V gene TRBV7-8 combines with J gene TRBJ2-2; D gene unclear. The CDR3 consists of 12 residues. The germline gives CDR1 SGHVS, CDR2 FQNEAQ. Trimming pared 2 bases from V and 7 bases from J, leaving 5 bases between. CDR3: CASSLRDGELFF. DNA of the CDR3: TGTGCCAGCAGCTTAAGAGACGGGGAGCTGTTTTTT.

V gene TRBV7-8 combines with J gene TRBJ1-1, with 7 bases matching TRBD1. Unmatched junction bases numbered 9, after V lost 6 bases and J lost 5 bases. Germline CDR1 and CDR2: SGHVS and FQNEAQ. This CDR3 has 14 amino acids. CDR3 amino acids: CASRTQGIGTEAFF. The CDR3 bases are TGTGCCAGCAGAACACAGGGGATTGGAACTGAAGCTTTCTTT.

V and J are TRBV27 and TRBJ2-7, with D perhaps TRBD2 (5 bases). The CDR3 loop spans 14 amino acids. V was pared by 2 bases and J by 3 bases, with 11 bases between. CDR1 and CDR2 (germline): MNHEY, SMNVEV (reference sequence). The DNA for the CDR3 is TGTGCCAGCAGTTTACGGGCGGGCCACTACGAGCAGTACTTC. It encodes CASSLRAGHYEQYF.

The chain employs TRBV19 and TRBJ1-3, with D uncertain. Trimming took 5 bases from V and 1 from J, leaving 3 bases between them. Germline V gives CDR1 LNHDA, CDR2 SQIVND (reference sequence). This CDR3 has 12 amino acids. The CDR3 DNA reads as TGTGCCAGTAGTGAGTCTGGAAACACCATATATTTT. This codes for CASSESGNTIYF.

This chain uses TRBV6-5 with TRBJ2-7; 8 positions agree with TRBD1. Germline CDR1 reads MNHEY; CDR2 reads SVGAGI. J gave up 4 bases and V 4 bases, and 9 bases lay outside the gene matches. This CDR3 spans 15 amino acids. The CDR3 spells CASSSRTGKGYEQYF. CDR3 coding DNA: TGTGCCAGCAGTTCGCGGACAGGGAAGGGGTACGAGCAGTACTTC.

The genes are TRBV5-1 and TRBJ2-2, with a possible D match to TRBD1 (6 bases). Germline V gives CDR1 SGHRS, CDR2 YFSETQ. The CDR3 contains 16 residues. V was pared by 0 bases and J by 3 bases, with 12 bases between. CDR3 nucleotides: TGCGCCAGCAGCTTGGCCGCACGGACAGACACCGGGGAGCTGTTTTTT. It codes for CASSLAARTDTGELFF.

This chain links TRBV2 with TRBJ2-1; TRBD2 matches 10 bases. The V segment lost 11 bases and the J segment 9 bases; nucleotides outside the gene matches: 13. Germline CDR1 reads SNHLY; CDR2 reads FYNNEI. The CDR3 length is 14 residues. The CDR3 nucleotides read TGTGCCGGGCGAGCGGGAGGGATTATCGGTGAGCAGTTCTTC. It specifies CAGRAGGIIGEQFF.

The chain carries TRBV18 and TRBJ2-7; 10 nucleotides agree with TRBD1. Looked up from germline, CDR1 is KGHSH and CDR2 is LQKENI. The V gene end was trimmed by 3 bases and the J gene end by 3 bases; junction bases not matched to a gene: 5. CDR3 length: 15 amino acids. CDR3 DNA sequence: TGTGCCAGCTCACCCCGGGACAGGGGCAACTACGAGCAGTACTTC. Its protein product is CASSPRDRGNYEQYF.

The chain employs TRBV10-3 and TRBJ1-2; D might be TRBD1 (6 bases). The CDR3 runs to 15 residues. Trimming pared 3 bases from V and 3 bases from J, leaving 14 bases between. The germline gives CDR1 ENHRY, CDR2 SYGVKD. The CDR3 protein is CAISDVQGPYYGYTF. DNA of the CDR3: TGTGCCATCAGTGATGTACAGGGCCCCTACTATGGCTACACCTTC.

The chain recombines TRBV2 with TRBJ2-7, with TRBD1 matching 8 bases. This CDR3 contains 16 residues. Germline V gene data show CDR1 as SNHLY and CDR2 as FYNNEI. J lost 2 bases, V lost 6 bases, and 12 bases had no gene match. The CDR3 DNA sequence: TGTGCCAGCAGGGAGGAAGGGACAGGTTTTCCCTACGAGCAGTACTTC. Protein: CASREEGTGFPYEQYF.

This CDR3 is CASSPEGGPSGGYTF. In nucleotides, the CDR3 is TGTGCCAGCTCACCTGAGGGCGGGCCGAGCGGAGGCTACACCTTC. This chain connects TRBV18 to TRBJ1-2; the D is unclear. The CDR3 contains 15 residues. Trimming took off 3 bases at V and 8 bases at J, with 19 bases between the two ends. Germline V lookup: CDR1 KGHSH, CDR2 LQKENI.

The chain links TRBV6-4 to TRBJ1-1, with TRBD1 identical over 8 bases. The CDR3 is 13 amino acids. Germline values: CDR1 MRHNA, CDR2 SNTAGT. J lost 7 bases, V lost 2 bases, and 3 bases had no gene match. Written as DNA, the CDR3 is TGTGCCAGCAGTGACGCCGGACAGGGTGAAGCTTTCTTT. This translates into CASSDAGQGEAFF.

The CDR3 nucleotides are TGTGCCAGCAGCGCGAATTGGCGGAGCTCCTACGAGCAGTACTTC. This translates into CASSANWRSSYEQYF. The chain couples TRBV6-5 to TRBJ2-7; no clear D. The V end was cut by 6 bases, the J end by 0 bases, with 15 bases between. The V gene's germline CDR1 is MNHEY and CDR2 SVGAGI. The CDR3 has 15 residues.

This clone was picked up one time. The chain links TRBV27 to TRBJ1-6; the D is unclear. CDR3 length: 14 residues. V was cut by 7 bases and J by 5 bases, with 12 bases left in between. The V gene's germline CDR1 is MNHEY and CDR2 SMNVEV (reference sequence). The CDR3, as DNA: TGTGCCAGCAAGAGGGAGAGGGATAATTCACCCCTCCACTTT. Protein sequence: CASKRERDNSPLHF.

V is TRBV2 and J is TRBJ2-7, with a tentative D call TRBD1 (6 bases). Trimming pared 7 bases from V and 5 bases from J, leaving 18 bases between. Germline V gives CDR1 SNHLY, CDR2 FYNNEI. This CDR3 contains 14 residues. The CDR3 reads CASTGTQGPHEQYF. CDR3 sequence (DNA): TGTGCCAGCACCGGCACACAGGGCCCCCACGAGCAGTACTTC.

This chain uses TRBV2 with TRBJ2-5, with 9 bases that match TRBD1. Looked up from germline, CDR1 is SNHLY and CDR2 is FYNNEI. After removal of 2 bases from V and 2 bases from J, the junction contained 3 bases not matched to a gene. The CDR3 runs 15 residues. CDR3 sequence reads: CASSEMGTGQETQYF. The CDR3 bases are TGTGCCAGCAGTGAAATGGGGACAGGGCAAGAGACCCAGTACTTC. The full variable domain, its missing parts supplied by reference TRBV2 and TRBJ2-5, is EPEVTQTPSHQVTQMGQEVILRCVPISNHLYFYWYRQILGQKVEFLVSFYNNEISEKSEIFDDQFSVERPDGSNFTLKIRSTKLEDSAMYFCASSEMGTGQETQYFGPGTRLLVL.

The V call is TRBV12-5, the J call TRBJ2-7, with D unresolved. Per the germline V gene, CDR1 is LGHNT and CDR2 is FRNRAP. Trimming removed 2 bases at V and 6 bases at J, with 8 bases between. This CDR3 contains 12 residues. CDR3 sequence reads: CASGLSYAEQYF. The CDR3 DNA reads TGTGCTAGTGGTTTGAGCTACGCCGAGCAGTACTTC.

The sample holds a few counts of this clone. V gene TRBV6-6 combines with J gene TRBJ2-3; 7 positions agree with TRBD2. The V segment lost 4 bases and the J segment 2 bases; nucleotides outside the gene matches: 3. The CDR3 covers 14 residues. Germline V gene sequence: CDR1 MNHNY, CDR2 SVGAGI (reference sequence). The CDR3 is CASSWRGNTDTQYF. The CDR3 coding sequence is TGTGCCAGCAGTTGGCGGGGGAACACAGATACGCAGTATTTT.

The genes are TRBV14 and TRBJ1-1; D not resolved. Germline lookup yields CDR1 SGHDN and CDR2 FVKESK. The CDR3 is 15 amino acids. The V and J ends lost 1 base and 10 bases respectively, with 19 bases between them. In DNA, the CDR3 is TGTGCCAGCAGCCAAGCGGGGAAGGGTGAAATCGGAGCTTTCTTT. Its protein is CASSQAGKGEIGAFF.

This clone was detected only a few times. The chain recombines TRBV5-6 with TRBJ1-2; D perhaps matches TRBD1 (5 bases). Germline V CDR1 and CDR2: SGHDT, YYEEEE. V was clipped by 3 bases and J by 8 bases, with 26 bases between them. This CDR3 contains 17 residues. The DNA of the CDR3 is TGTGCCAGCAGCTGGCCGCGAGCAGGAGGGGCCTATAGCGGCTACACCTTC. Residues: CASSWPRAGGAYSGYTF. The whole variable domain, remainder taken from reference TRBV5-6 and TRBJ1-2, is DAGVTQSPTHLIKTRGQQVTLRCSPKSGHDTVSWYQQALGQGPQFIFQYYEEEERQRGNFPDRFSGHQFPNYSSELNVNALLLGDSALYLCASSWPRAGGAYSGYTFGSGTRLTVV.

The chain carries TRBV27 and TRBJ2-7, with 10 bases aligning to TRBD1. Germline CDR1 reads MNHEY; CDR2 reads SMNVEV (reference sequence). The CDR3 is 13 residues long. After removal of 5 bases from V and 3 bases from J, the junction contained 1 base not matched to a gene. Here the CDR3 reads CASSGDRGYEQYF. CDR3 sequence (DNA): TGTGCCAGCAGTGGGGACAGGGGCTACGAGCAGTACTTC.

The chain uses TRBV30 and TRBJ1-6, with D perhaps matching TRBD1 (6 bases). Germline CDR1 and CDR2: GTSNPN and SVGIG (reference sequence). With 0 bases removed from V and 10 bases from J, the gap between germline ends came to 16 bases. The CDR3 is made up of 15 amino acids. CDR3 in amino acids: CAWSVNHRVRSPLHF. For the CDR3, the DNA is TGTGCCTGGAGTGTAAATCACAGGGTACGCTCACCCCTCCACTTT. The full variable domain, its missing parts supplied by reference TRBV30 and TRBJ1-6, is SQTIHQWPATLVQPVGSPLSLECTVEGTSNPNLYWYRQAAGRGLQLLFYSVGIGQISSEVPQNLSASRPQDRQFILSSKKLLLSDSGFYLCAWSVNHRVRSPLHFGNGTRLTVT.

The CDR3 sequence is CASGSGTGEQYF. DNA of the CDR3: TGTGCCAGCGGGAGCGGGACTGGGGAGCAGTACTTC. The chain uses TRBV6-6 and TRBJ2-7; 7 bases match TRBD2. The CDR3 runs 12 residues. Losses at the gene ends were 8 bases for V and 7 bases for J; bases not matched to a gene: 8. CDR1 is MNHNY and CDR2 is SVGAGI in the germline V gene (reference sequence).

The chain couples TRBV12-5 to TRBJ1-2; TRBD1 agrees at 11 bases. The trim removed 0 bases at V and 8 bases at J, leaving 5 bases unmatched. There are 15 residues in the CDR3. CDR1 and CDR2 (germline): LGHNT, FRNRAP. This chain's CDR3 is CASGLVLGQGGGYTF. The CDR3 coding sequence is TGTGCTAGTGGTTTGGTACTGGGACAGGGGGGAGGCTACACCTTC.

This clone was detected only once. CDR3 amino acids: CASSPTGVSGNTIYF. The CDR3 DNA sequence: TGTGCCAGCAGCCCTACGGGGGTATCTGGAAACACCATATATTTT. V gene TRBV4-2 combines with J gene TRBJ1-3; weak D call: TRBD1 (5 bases). Germline V gene lookup returns CDR1 LGHNA and CDR2 YNFKEQ. The CDR3 contains 15 residues. With 4 bases removed from V and 1 base from J, the gap between germline ends came to 11 bases.

V and J are TRBV19 and TRBJ2-5; 7 bases fit TRBD1. The junction had 10 bases not matched to a gene; V was cut back by 4 bases and J by 5 bases. From germline, CDR1 is LNHDA and CDR2 SQIVND (reference sequence). This CDR3 contains 15 residues. The CDR3 nucleotides are TGTGCCAGTAGTAGCGAACAGGGGCGGAGGGAGACCCAGTACTTC. Protein: CASSSEQGRRETQYF.

CDR3 DNA: TGTGCCAGCAGCCAGGAATACACACCGACGGGGGATACGCAGTATTTT. Its protein product is CASSQEYTPTGDTQYF. The chain has TRBV4-2 and TRBJ2-3; D perhaps matches TRBD2 (5 bases). The CDR3 is made up of 16 amino acids. In germline, CDR1 is LGHNA, CDR2 YNFKEQ. Trimming took 3 bases from V and 6 from J, leaving 19 bases between them.

This clone appeared once. The chain employs TRBV5-4 and TRBJ1-1; possible D gene TRBD1, 6 bases. Germline V CDR1 and CDR2: SGHNT, YYREEE (reference sequence). V dropped 3 bases and J dropped 1 base, with 13 bases sitting between them. The CDR3 covers 15 residues. Written as DNA, the CDR3 is TGTGCCAGCAGCTCGCCACAGGGAACGAACACTGAAGCTTTCTTT. Its translation: CASSSPQGTNTEAFF.

This rearrangement joins TRBV7-9 to TRBJ1-4, with 7 bases that match TRBD1. The germline V gene encodes CDR1 SEHNR and CDR2 FQNEAQ (reference sequence). V lost 8 bases to trimming and J lost 11 bases; unmatched junction nucleotides: 8. There are 12 residues in the CDR3. The CDR3 DNA is TGTGCCAGCCGACAGGGCGTAGGGAAACTGTTTTTT. It is translated as CASRQGVGKLFF.

The genes are TRBV7-2 and TRBJ2-5, with D unclear. The CDR3 is 15 amino acids. The V and J ends lost 2 bases and 1 base respectively, with 11 bases between them. CDR1 SGHTA and CDR2 FQGNSA come from the germline V gene. In DNA form, the CDR3 reads TGTGCCAGCAGCTTATGGCGGAGCCTCCAAGAGACCCAGTACTTC. It translates to CASSLWRSLQETQYF.

The gene calls are TRBV4-1 and TRBJ2-3; D gene uncertain. Trimming removed 4 bases from V and 4 bases from J, with 9 bases in between. The germline V gene has CDR1 MGHRA and CDR2 YSYEKL. This CDR3 comprises 13 residues. The CDR3 sequence: CASSPEAPDTQYF. As DNA, the CDR3 is TGCGCCAGCAGCCCCGAGGCCCCAGATACGCAGTATTTT.

The gene calls are TRBV6-4 and TRBJ2-1; 11 nucleotides match TRBD2. CDR3 length: 21 residues. V shed 0 bases and J 5 bases; nucleotides not matched to a gene: 18. CDR1 is MRHNA, CDR2 SNTAGT, per germline. The CDR3 protein is CASSDSRIASGGSGVNNEQFF. In nucleotides, the CDR3 is TGTGCCAGCAGTGACTCGAGGATAGCTAGCGGGGGGTCCGGGGTAAACAATGAGCAGTTCTTC.